This T cell receptor (beta chain) was identified in a study of CD4 T cells in relation to SARS-CoV-2 and coronaviruses. Germline V gives CDR1 SEHNR, CDR2 FQNEAQ (reference sequence). With V trimmed by 5 bases and J by 3 bases, 9 bases remained unmatched. The CDR3 has 15 residues. Here immunoSEQ multiplex PCR was the method, and the copy in TCRdb shows in-frame clones only, minus some. Of some 22,000 clones listed, 78% are singletons. Unexposed donor CD4+ T cells date from 2011-2018, before the COVID-19 pandemic. CD4+ T cells were isolated from the cells after 10 days of culture. Unexposed-donor CD4+ T cells were probed with SARS-CoV-2 S/N and four cold-coronavirus spikes, cells permitting. Notes on this clone: Its antigen is not identified.

Sequenced: CD4+ T cells from PBMCs, cultured in vitro. This chain joins TRBV7-9 and TRBJ1-1; the match to TRBD1 covers 7 bases. The source is a human donor in good health. The CDR3 reads CASSRQGVKDTEAFF. CDR3 nucleotide sequence: TGTGCCAGCAGCCGACAGGGAGTCAAGGACACTGAAGCTTTCTTT.